The 22 T cell receptor beta chains below all came from one sample that was sequenced in a study of cytomegalovirus exposure and HLA in healthy donors. The PCR employed 60 Vbeta primers together with 13 Jbeta primers. Generated by immunoSEQ multiplex PCR, the TCRdb table keeps only in-frame clones and is missing some. The data show around 70,000 clones, with more than 80% seen just once and approximately 7% held by the top ten. Sequenced sample: PBMCs. All receptors come from a human donor in good health.

The V gene is TRBV7-3, the J gene TRBJ2-2; 7 bases match TRBD2. Per the germline V gene, CDR1 is SGHTA and CDR2 is FQGTGA. The CDR3 contains 15 residues. V shed 5 bases, J shed 7 bases, and the junction held 10 bases outside the gene matches. The CDR3 bases are TGTGCCAGCAGCCCTATCGGGGGGAGGGGCGGGGAGCTGTTTTTT. Encoded protein: CASSPIGGRGGELFF.

This chain joins TRBV11-2 and TRBJ2-3; 8 bases map to TRBD1. The germline CDR1 and CDR2 sequences are SGHAT and FQNNGV. V trimming: 5 bases; J trimming: 1 base; junction bases outside the gene matches: 5. The CDR3 covers 15 residues. CDR3 sequence: CASSQPGQGTDTQYF. The CDR3 DNA sequence: TGTGCCAGCAGCCAGCCGGGACAGGGCACAGATACGCAGTATTTT.

This chain uses TRBV7-2 with TRBJ1-1; maybe TRBD1 (5 bases). V was cut by 5 bases and J by 1 base, with 8 bases left in between. Per the germline V gene, CDR1 is SGHTA and CDR2 is FQGNSA. This CDR3 region has 13 residues. In nucleotides, the CDR3 is TGTGCCAGCAGCGCGACAGAGAACACTGAAGCTTTCTTT. Translation gives CASSATENTEAFF. Full variable domain (rest looked up from reference TRBV7-2 and TRBJ1-1): GAGVSQSPSNKVTEKGKDVELRCDPISGHTALYWYRQSLGQGLEFLIYFQGNSAPDKSGLPSDRFSAERTGGSVSTLTIQRTQQEDSAVYLCASSATENTEAFFGQGTRLTVV.

The CDR3 spells CASSQGRRSGGKENIQYF. In nucleotides, the CDR3 is TGCGCCAGCAGCCAAGGAAGGCGGTCCGGAGGGAAGGAAAACATTCAGTACTTC. This chain joins TRBV4-1 and TRBJ2-4; maybe TRBD2 (6 bases). V lost 1 base to trimming and J lost 5 bases, with 21 bases between them. Germline values: CDR1 MGHRA, CDR2 YSYEKL. CDR3 size: 18 residues.

This chain connects TRBV19 to TRBJ1-4, with D unresolved. The ends were cut back, 5 bases at V and 8 bases at J, with 15 bases in the middle. The CDR3 totals 14 residues. Looked up from germline, CDR1 is LNHDA and CDR2 is SQIVND (reference sequence). DNA for the CDR3: TGTGCCAGTAGTCCCAACCCCACGGGAGAAAAACTGTTTTTT. It yields the protein CASSPNPTGEKLFF. Full variable domain (remainder filled in from reference TRBV19 and TRBJ1-4): DGGITQSPKYLFRKEGQNVTLSCEQNLNHDAMYWYRQDPGQGLRLIYYSQIVNDFQKGDIAEGYSVSREKKESFPLTVTSAQKNPTAFYLCASSPNPTGEKLFFGSGTQLSVL.

The chain joins TRBV7-9 to TRBJ1-5; possibly TRBD1 for D (5 bases). The CDR3 has 15 residues. Germline V gene sequence: CDR1 SEHNR, CDR2 FQNEAQ (reference sequence). Trimming pared 1 base from V and 5 bases from J, leaving 12 bases between. In DNA, the CDR3 is TGTGCCAGCAGCTTAGGCGGGGGAAATTATCAGCCCCAGCATTTT. It yields the protein CASSLGGGNYQPQHF.

The V call is TRBV2, the J call TRBJ2-7; 10 bases agree with TRBD1. The CDR3 runs 15 residues. CDR1 and CDR2 (germline): SNHLY, FYNNEI. The ends lost 5 bases at V and 2 bases at J; junction bases unmatched: 6. DNA for the CDR3: TGTGCCAGCAGTCTAGGGACAGGGGAGACCTACGAGCAGTACTTC. Translation: CASSLGTGETYEQYF.

The rearrangement joins TRBV6-1 to TRBJ2-1; 12 bases fit TRBD2. V lost 6 bases to trimming and J lost 8 bases; unmatched junction nucleotides: 5. Germline V lookup: CDR1 MNHNS, CDR2 SASEGT. CDR3 length: 14 amino acids. The chain's CDR3 is CASRRTSGVDEQFF. In DNA, the CDR3 is TGTGCCAGCAGGAGGACTAGCGGGGTGGATGAGCAGTTCTTC.

This clone was seen just once. The chain joins TRBV6-1 to TRBJ2-1; maybe TRBD2 (5 bases). CDR3 size: 15 residues. The germline gives CDR1 MNHNS, CDR2 SASEGT. With 5 bases removed from V and 0 bases from J, the gap between germline ends came to 11 bases. CDR3 sequence: CASSPDGSSYNEQFF. The CDR3 DNA reads TGTGCCAGCAGTCCGGATGGGAGCTCCTACAATGAGCAGTTCTTC.

This clone appeared a few times. The rearrangement links TRBV11-1 to TRBJ1-6; D ambiguous. Germline CDR1 SGHAT, CDR2 FQDESV (reference sequence). V was cut by 0 bases and J by 5 bases, with 8 bases left in between. The CDR3 spans 15 residues. The chain's CDR3 is CASSLARLDNSPLHF. The CDR3 nucleotides are TGTGCCAGCAGCTTAGCCAGGTTGGATAATTCACCCCTCCACTTT.

The chain employs TRBV2 and TRBJ2-7; weak D call: TRBD2 (5 bases). Germline lookup yields CDR1 SNHLY and CDR2 FYNNEI. The CDR3 sequence is 13 residues long. V lost 6 bases and J 7 bases, leaving 16 bases between the germline ends. Here the CDR3 reads CASRGNPSGEQYF. Here the CDR3 DNA reads TGTGCCAGCAGGGGGAACCCGTCGGGGGAGCAGTACTTC. The full variable domain, completed using reference TRBV2 and TRBJ2-7, is EPEVTQTPSHQVTQMGQEVILRCVPISNHLYFYWYRQILGQKVEFLVSFYNNEISEKSEIFDDQFSVERPDGSNFTLKIRSTKLEDSAMYFCASRGNPSGEQYFGPGTRLTVT.

The count of this clone is one. This chain connects TRBV5-1 to TRBJ1-1; D ambiguous. The CDR3 runs to 14 residues. CDR1 and CDR2 from the germline V gene are SGHRS and YFSETQ. Trimming removed 1 base at V and 1 base at J, with 8 bases between. CDR3 in amino acids: CASSLRSSNTEAFF. The CDR3 DNA reads TGCGCCAGCAGCTTGCGGAGTTCGAACACTGAAGCTTTCTTT.

The J gene is TRBJ2-1, the V gene TRBV9; D call uncertain. This CDR3 is built from 14 residues. The germline V gene encodes CDR1 SGDLS and CDR2 YYNGEE. Trimming pared 4 bases from V and 4 bases from J, leaving 12 bases between. DNA for the CDR3: TGTGCCAGCAGCCAGGCCCCTGCTTACAATGAGCAGTTCTTC. It translates to CASSQAPAYNEQFF.

The chain combines TRBV9 with TRBJ1-1; maybe TRBD1 (5 bases). V was clipped by 3 bases and J by 3 bases, with 9 bases between them. Germline lookup yields CDR1 SGDLS and CDR2 YYNGEE. This CDR3 spans 13 amino acids. The CDR3 nucleotides read TGTGCCAGCAGCGAGGGGCAGGACACTGAAGCTTTCTTT. Amino acid sequence: CASSEGQDTEAFF.

The chain combines TRBV4-3 with TRBJ2-3; TRBD2 agrees at 9 bases. V was clipped by 0 bases and J by 8 bases; unmatched bases: 21. The CDR3 runs 20 residues. Germline V lookup: CDR1 LGHNA, CDR2 YSLEER. CDR3 coding DNA: TGCGCCAGCAGCCAAGACCCGGGGAGCGGGGGGACTGGGAGGCGAGGTACGCAGTATTTT. Translated: CASSQDPGSGGTGRRGTQYF.

This chain connects TRBV2 to TRBJ1-1; 9 nucleotides line up with TRBD1. In germline, CDR1 is SNHLY, CDR2 FYNNEI. The J segment lost 6 bases and the V segment lost 2 bases, leaving 7 bases of the junction unmatched. The CDR3 has 15 residues. The DNA for the CDR3 is TGTGCCAGCAGTGAAATGGACAGGGGTAGCCCTGAAGCTTTCTTT. Its protein is CASSEMDRGSPEAFF. Together with reference TRBV2 and TRBJ1-1, the CDR3 gives the full variable domain: EPEVTQTPSHQVTQMGQEVILRCVPISNHLYFYWYRQILGQKVEFLVSFYNNEISEKSEIFDDQFSVERPDGSNFTLKIRSTKLEDSAMYFCASSEMDRGSPEAFFGQGTRLTVV.

The gene calls are TRBV6-1 and TRBJ1-1, with a weak D call TRBD1 (5 bases). V was trimmed by 4 bases and J by 5 bases, leaving 14 bases between them. The germline CDR1 and CDR2 sequences are MNHNS and SASEGT. This CDR3 has 14 amino acids. In nucleotides, the CDR3 is TGTGCCAGCAGTGTGGGCAGGGATAAAACTGAAGCTTTCTTT. Amino acids: CASSVGRDKTEAFF.

This chain uses TRBV7-9 with TRBJ1-6; 10 nucleotides line up with TRBD1. This CDR3 contains 14 residues. V lost 4 bases, J lost 10 bases, and 4 bases stayed unmatched. CDR1 SEHNR and CDR2 FQNEAQ come from the germline V gene (reference sequence). The CDR3 coding sequence is TGTGCCAGCAGCTCCGGGACAGGGGACTCACCCCTCCACTTT. Translated: CASSSGTGDSPLHF.

This chain joins TRBV7-2 and TRBJ1-2; perhaps TRBD1 as D (6 bases). Germline values: CDR1 SGHTA, CDR2 FQGNSA. CDR3 length: 14 residues. V shed 5 bases and J shed 0 bases, with 10 bases lying between them. The CDR3 sequence: CASSPGGPNYGYTF. In nucleotides, the CDR3 is TGTGCCAGCAGCCCGGGGGGGCCTAACTATGGCTACACCTTC.

The V call is TRBV19, the J call TRBJ2-3, with D perhaps TRBD2 (5 bases). V lost 5 bases and J 4 bases, leaving 16 bases between the germline ends. Per the germline V gene, CDR1 is LNHDA and CDR2 is SQIVND (reference sequence). This CDR3 region has 15 residues. This CDR3 is CASSQPGFVADTQYF. The CDR3 DNA follows: TGTGCCAGTAGTCAACCGGGGTTTGTCGCAGATACGCAGTATTTT.

This sequence joins TRBV6-1 and TRBJ2-6; D is ambiguous. V gave up 3 bases and J gave up 0 bases, with 3 bases separating them. The V gene's germline CDR1 is MNHNS and CDR2 SASEGT. This CDR3 has 14 amino acids. The CDR3 region has the DNA TGTGCCAGCAGTGACAACTCTGGGGCCAACGTCCTGACTTTC. It specifies CASSDNSGANVLTF.

The chain has TRBV5-1 and TRBJ2-3, with TRBD2 matching over 13 bases. Germline V gene sequence: CDR1 SGHRS, CDR2 YFSETQ. V shed 1 base and J 0 bases; nucleotides not matched to a gene: 2. This CDR3 spans 17 amino acids. CDR3 in amino acids: CASSLTGLAGSTDTQYF. CDR3 DNA sequence: TGCGCCAGCAGCTTGACGGGACTAGCGGGGAGCACAGATACGCAGTATTTT.